This record looks at one T cell receptor (beta chain) sequence and its context. This sample stems from a study of blood T cell repertoires in COVID-19. Whole-study context: Acute and convalescent COVID-19 samples came from the United States, Italy and Spain. From T cells, B-cell-depleted T cells, or PBMCs came the material, which was cDNA or gDNA.

CDR1 and CDR2 (germline): LNHNV, YYDKDF (reference sequence). The CDR3 is 16 residues long. J lost 9 bases, V lost 4 bases, and 17 bases had no gene match. Under the authors' procedure: Estimated nucleated cell counts came from reference gene primer amplification. Assay: immunoSEQ multiplex PCR; the TCRdb copy retains only in-frame clones and omits some. For V, J and clone size, that table is used; D and trimming come from the DNA. The data contain about 280,000 clones, roughly 86% of them seen just once; the ten biggest clones take up about 8.6%. The chain recombines TRBV15 with TRBJ2-7; 8 nucleotides agree with TRBD2. The clonotype originates from a man in his forties with active or convalescent COVID-19. Sequencing input: peripheral blood. DNA of the CDR3: TGTGCCACCAGCAACGGCGTAGGTAGCGGGGAGGAAAGGCAGTACTTC. It yields the protein CATSNGVGSGEERQYF.